The present T cell receptor (beta chain) was sequenced within a study of CD8+CD57+ T cells in acquired aplastic anemia. Study summary: Across the sorted CD4+ and CD8+ cells, DNA amounts averaged about 3.2 ug.

The germline V and J ends were trimmed by 1 base and 8 bases, with 8 bases remaining between them. Germline-derived CDR1 and CDR2 are LGHNA and YNFKEQ. CDR3 length: 13 residues. It was genomic DNA that served as the template for profiling TCR beta VDJ and CDR3. MiXCR, applied by TCRdb to the reads, yields one record per CDR3 protein. In the table there are about 190,000 distinct CDR3 sequences, approximately 50% of which are singletons. This TCR was sampled from a human donor in good health, serving as a control. Material: sorted CD4+, CD8+, or CD8+CD57+ T cells (not recorded which) from PBMCs. The J gene is TRBJ1-4, the V gene TRBV4-2, with D possibly matching TRBD1 (6 bases). CDR3 loop: CASSQAGTEKLFF. The CDR3, as DNA: TGTGCCAGCAGCCAAGCTGGGACAGAAAAACTGTTTTTT.